This T cell receptor beta chain is drawn from a study of technical replicates of blood from four donors. The CDR3 loop spans 14 amino acids. The germline V gene has CDR1 KGHSH and CDR2 LQKENI. With 5 bases clipped from V and 4 bases from J, the junction kept 5 bases outside the gene matches. Measured with immunoSEQ multiplex PCR; TCRdb has only the in-frame clones, and not every one. The sample comprises approximately 81,000 clones, approximately 75% of which are singletons, and 3% to 4.5% rests with the top ten. Sequenced material: PBMCs. The sequence was collected from a human donor in good health. Some clones in this sample may be carry-over from other donors' samples. The gene calls are TRBV18 and TRBJ2-7; 10 bases are shared with TRBD1. The CDR3 DNA reads TGTGCCAGCTCAACGACAGGGGGCGCGTACGAGCAGTACTTC. The encoded protein is CASSTTGGAYEQYF.